This TCR beta chain was found in a study of CD8+ T cells in alopecia areata (dated by TCRdb to the late 2010s). About the investigation overall: The treated patients, all with moderate-to-severe alopecia areata, were enrolled in an open-label pilot trial of oral tofacitinib given at 5 to 10 mg twice daily. Patients stayed on tofacitinib for 6 to 18 months and then had 6 months of follow-up off drug so that delayed response and recurrence could be assessed. For the treated patients, the SALT score, which quantifies what percentage of scalp surface area is affected, served as the measure of disease severity. To study T cell clonal expansion in alopecia areata, the researchers applied high-throughput TCRbeta sequencing to both the C3H/HeJ mouse model and human patients. On the human side, TCRbeta sequencing was run on scalp tissue and on sorted CD4+ and CD8+ peripheral blood T cells from healthy controls and from alopecia areata patients with either patchy or totalis/universalis disease. Biopsies were taken from tofacitinib-treated patients at baseline and again at 4 and 24 weeks into treatment, and several of those patients also had a later scalp biopsy. Scalp clonality was compared across normal scalp (n=4), patchy alopecia areata scalp (n=8), and alopecia totalis/universalis scalp (n=8). RNA was obtained with the PAXgene miRNA kit for fixed scalp, the miRNeasy kit for PBMCs, and the RNeasy kit for mouse skin. TCRbeta CDR3 regions were amplified by immunoSEQ multiplex PCR with 35 Vbeta forward and 13 Jbeta reverse primers.

The time point label for this specimen denotes: 24 weeks on oral tofacitinib. Read against the paper, the sample's treatment or condition label means: oral pan-JAK inhibitor, 5-10 mg twice daily. Lesional scalp punch biopsies and peripheral blood were collected from alopecia areata patients. PBMCs were separated by density centrifugation and stained for CD3, CD4 and CD8, after which CD4+ and CD8+ T cells were sorted on a FACSAria. The receptor library was made with the immunoSEQ multiplex PCR assay. For TCR sequencing, RNA was extracted from every sample and reverse transcribed into cDNA to serve as template. SuperScript III was used for first-strand cDNA synthesis, primed with a 2:1 mix of oligo-dT and random hexamers. A synthetic immune receptor repertoire was used to measure amplification bias, and any remaining bias was corrected computationally. The authors processed their data as follows. After raw reads were preprocessed to remove errors, the CDR3 was defined following IMGT conventions as running from the conserved cysteine to phenylalanine. Clonality was computed by normalizing Shannon entropy by log2 of the number of productive unique TCRs and subtracting the result from 1. Scalp TCRbeta sequences were cross-referenced with sorted blood CD4 and CD8 repertoires so that the CD4 or CD8 identity of scalp clones could be inferred. What TCRdb holds here is the immuneACCESS table cut down to in-frame rearrangements. Part of the clones is not present; checked against another copy, under half of the missing clones reflect an unresolved V gene, and the others are unexplained. That table supplies the V and J calls and clone size; D and trimming were determined from the DNA. The sample table holds 150,000 to 200,000 clones, of which over 55% were seen once. Of the sample, approximately 1% is held by the ten largest clones.

The germline V gene encodes CDR1 SQVTM and CDR2 ANQGSEA. From cysteine to phenylalanine, the CDR3 is 10 amino acids long. Only the CDR3 DNA stays, 30 bases, in frame from base 1. About this clone: No antigen is known for it. A junction boundary mismatches the germline segment, possibly from a read error.

The study at large found these results: Many expanded lesional clones were found to persist in scalp and blood during tofacitinib treatment, and relapse after treatment cessation may be partly explained by this persistence. With tofacitinib, both scalp clonality and the number of expanded CD8+ clones among the top 100 scalp clones went down significantly. Unlike mouse skin, where gammadelta T cells dominate, normal human skin contains resident alphabeta T cells that get sequenced too, which complicates analysis of the scalp TCR repertoire. Lesional scalp, especially in alopecia totalis/universalis, showed higher clonality and more expanded CD8+ clones than normal scalp, suggesting antigenic drive. Because the treated cohort was small and had only one nonresponder, larger studies are needed to examine links between baseline CD8+ expansion and response. Shared TCR sequences between patients were less evident than in mice, which may be partly attributable to HLA diversity in the patient population.

The specimen comprised CD4+ T cells sorted from blood, sampled at week 24, from a patient treated with tofacitinib. This receptor chain uses TRBV29-1 and TRBJ2-5; confidence is insufficient to name the D gene. This receptor was obtained from a human donor with alopecia areata. The DNA is TGCAGCGTTGATTCGGGCACCCTGTACTTC. This translates into CSVDSGTLYF.